Below, 16 T cell receptor beta chains from the same sample are listed, as sequenced in a study of blood T cell repertoires in COVID-19. The data were produced by immunoSEQ multiplex PCR, yet TCRdb's version contains in-frame clones alone and is incomplete. The repertoire consists of fewer than 250,000 clones, with over 75% occurring once and the leading ten covering 7.2%. The sample consisted of PBMCs or T cells enriched from blood (not recorded which). Receptors originate from a man aged 25-40 years in a cohort exposed to, infected with or recovered from COVID-19 (not recorded which).

This clone was counted a few times. J is TRBJ2-1 and V is TRBV27, with 10 bases fitting TRBD2. The V gene end was trimmed by 6 bases and the J gene end by 5 bases; junction bases not matched to a gene: 10. The germline gives CDR1 MNHEY, CDR2 SMNVEV (reference sequence). The CDR3 consists of 16 residues. CDR3 residues: CASRRTGTSANNEQFF. CDR3 DNA: TGTGCCAGCAGGAGAACCGGGACTAGCGCGAACAATGAGCAGTTCTTC.

This chain links TRBV6-5 with TRBJ2-1; 11 bases align to TRBD2. This CDR3 is 16 amino acids long. The junction had 1 base not matched to a gene; V was cut back by 3 bases and J by 0 bases. Germline assignment: CDR1 MNHEY and CDR2 SVGAGI. The CDR3 loop is CASSYTSGSSYNEQFF. CDR3 coding DNA: TGTGCCAGCAGTTATACTAGCGGGAGCTCCTACAATGAGCAGTTCTTC.

The chain joins TRBV5-4 to TRBJ1-6; D gene uncertain. Germline lookup yields CDR1 SGHNT and CDR2 YYREEE (reference sequence). CDR3 length: 12 residues. Trimming cost V 3 bases and J 7 bases, with 5 bases left between them. The CDR3 sequence: CASSYQNSPLHF. CDR3 nucleotide sequence: TGTGCCAGCAGCTACCAGAATTCACCCCTCCACTTT.

This rearrangement joins TRBV3-1 (or the pseudogene TRBV3-2) to TRBJ1-5, with D unresolved. V dropped 4 bases and J dropped 8 bases, with 12 bases sitting between them. CDR3 length: 13 amino acids. From germline, CDR1 is LGHDT and CDR2 YNNKEL (reference sequence). The CDR3 DNA sequence: TGTGCCAGCAGCCCACCCGGGAAAAAGCCCCAGCATTTT. Its protein is CASSPPGKKPQHF.

This sequence joins TRBV28 and TRBJ2-7, with 11 bases matching TRBD2. The CDR3 extends over 16 amino acids. Germline CDR1 is MDHEN and CDR2 is SYDVKM. V lost 5 bases and J lost 3; bases outside the gene matches: 9. CDR3 protein: CASSPILAGVLYEQYF. The CDR3 DNA is TGTGCCAGCAGTCCCATACTAGCGGGAGTACTCTACGAGCAGTACTTC.

The sample holds a few counts of this clone. This chain links TRBV18 with TRBJ2-3, with 7 bases matching TRBD2. CDR3 length equals 15 residues. Germline lookup yields CDR1 KGHSH and CDR2 LQKENI. Unmatched junction bases numbered 9, after V lost 6 bases and J lost 3 bases. CDR3: CASSLRGGFTDTQYF. DNA for the CDR3: TGTGCCAGCTCCCTGCGGGGAGGGTTTACAGATACGCAGTATTTT.

This clone was recorded only once. The rearrangement uses TRBV7-6 and TRBJ1-6; D call uncertain. Germline V gene data show CDR1 as SGHVS and CDR2 as FNYEAQ. V lost 2 bases and J lost 2, with 7 bases in between. CDR3 length: 15 residues. The CDR3 spells CASSLSEAYNSPLHF. As DNA, the CDR3 is TGTGCCAGCAGCTTATCGGAGGCCTATAATTCACCCCTCCACTTT.

The chain combines TRBV27 with TRBJ2-1, with 8 bases that match TRBD2. This CDR3 spans 16 amino acids. CDR1 is MNHEY and CDR2 is SMNVEV in the germline V gene (reference sequence). With V trimmed by 5 bases and J by 2 bases, 8 bases remained unmatched. This CDR3 reads CASSQTPGLAYNEQFF. CDR3 sequence (DNA): TGTGCCAGCAGTCAGACCCCGGGACTAGCCTACAATGAGCAGTTCTTC.

The chain recombines TRBV7-9 with TRBJ1-2; TRBD1 might be the D (6 bases). This CDR3 region has 12 residues. Per germline, CDR1 SEHNR and CDR2 FQNEAQ (reference sequence). The V and J ends lost 8 bases and 4 bases respectively, with 11 bases between them. The CDR3 spells CASRQDVYGYTF. The CDR3, as DNA: TGTGCCAGCCGACAGGATGTCTATGGCTACACCTTC.

The CDR3, as DNA: TGTGCCAGTACCTACGGGGGGAATGAAAAACTGTTTTTT. Translating gives CASTYGGNEKLFF. The rearrangement links TRBV19 to TRBJ1-4; a possible D gene is TRBD1 (5 bases). There are 13 residues in the CDR3. Trimming removed 7 bases at V and 5 bases at J, with 11 bases between. In germline, CDR1 is LNHDA, CDR2 SQIVND (reference sequence).

The chain recombines TRBV7-9 with TRBJ1-2, with D maybe TRBD1 (5 bases). CDR1 is SEHNR, CDR2 FQNEAQ, per germline (reference sequence). The CDR3 runs to 14 residues. Trimming took 3 bases from V and 6 from J, leaving 14 bases between them. CDR3 region: CASSFLRARHGYTF. The CDR3 DNA is TGTGCCAGCAGCTTCCTCAGGGCCAGACATGGCTACACCTTC.

V and J are TRBV27 and TRBJ2-7; possibly TRBD1 for D (5 bases). Deletions cut 8 bases from V and 2 bases from J, with 13 bases between. Germline CDR1 and CDR2: MNHEY and SMNVEV (reference sequence). The CDR3 loop spans 13 amino acids. DNA of the CDR3: TGTGCCAGCTTCTCCAGGGCCCCCTACGAGCAGTACTTC. It yields the protein CASFSRAPYEQYF.

This chain links TRBV5-1 with TRBJ1-2; 9 bases are a match to TRBD1. Per germline, CDR1 SGHRS and CDR2 YFSETQ. J gave up 7 bases and V 6 bases, and 4 bases lay outside the gene matches. The CDR3 has 12 residues. The CDR3 loop is CASTPDRGGYTF. The CDR3 DNA sequence: TGCGCCAGCACCCCGGACAGGGGTGGCTACACCTTC.

The chain combines TRBV15 with TRBJ2-7; unclear D gene. V was trimmed by 0 bases and J by 2 bases, leaving 2 bases between them. This CDR3 region has 12 residues. CDR1 and CDR2 from the germline V gene are LNHNV and YYDKDF (reference sequence). DNA of the CDR3: TGTGCCACCAGCAGAGACACCTACGAGCAGTACTTC. Its translation: CATSRDTYEQYF.

The rearrangement joins TRBV3-1 (or the pseudogene TRBV3-2) to TRBJ1-6; D remains unclear. This CDR3 region has 14 residues. Looked up from germline, CDR1 is LGHDT and CDR2 is YNNKEL (reference sequence). Deletions cut 3 bases from V and 2 bases from J, with 5 bases between. The chain's CDR3 is CASSQGAYNSPLHF. CDR3 DNA sequence: TGTGCCAGCAGCCAGGGAGCCTATAATTCACCCCTCCACTTT.

The V gene is TRBV7-3, the J gene TRBJ2-1, with 10 bases that match TRBD1. The length of the CDR3 is 15 residues. Germline V gives CDR1 SGHTA, CDR2 FQGTGA. Germline trimming cut 4 bases from V and 5 bases from J; bases unmatched to any gene: 5. The CDR3 DNA sequence: TGTGCCAGCAGCTCCCCGGGACAGGGGAACAATGAGCAGTTCTTC. This gives the protein CASSSPGQGNNEQFF. Combining the CDR3 with reference TRBV7-3 and TRBJ2-1 gives the whole variable domain GAGVSQTPSNKVTEKGKYVELRCDPISGHTALYWYRQSLGQGPEFLIYFQGTGAADDSGLPNDRFFAVRPEGSVSTLKIQRTERGDSAVYLCASSSPGQGNNEQFFGPGTRLTVL.